This TCR beta chain was captured in a study of blood T cell repertoires in COVID-19. Using immunoSEQ multiplex PCR, the repertoire was profiled, and TCRdb retains in-frame clones only, with some absent. This table holds just under 65,000 clones, about 82% found once. The CDR3 sequence is 14 residues long. V was trimmed by 1 base and J by 4 bases, leaving 10 bases between them. In germline, CDR1 is LNHDA, CDR2 SQIVND (reference sequence). The TCR comes from a human donor in a cohort sampled during active COVID-19. The chain employs TRBV19 and TRBJ2-5, with D tentatively TRBD1 (6 bases). Sequenced input: peripheral blood. The CDR3 sequence is CASSIGGRGETQYF. DNA for the CDR3: TGTGCCAGTAGTATAGGTGGCAGGGGAGAGACCCAGTACTTC.